One and the same sample provided the 8 T cell receptor beta chains below, sequenced in a study of cytomegalovirus exposure and HLA in healthy donors. 13 Jbeta primers and 60 Vbeta primers were used for the PCR. Repertoires were generated with immunoSEQ multiplex PCR, while TCRdb's copy carries only in-frame clones and drops some. The sample yields 100,000 to 150,000 clones, about 73% seen once. Sample: PBMCs. The receptors derive from a woman aged 45-60 years in good health and CMV-seropositive.

This clone was recorded only once. V usage is TRBV5-1 and J usage is TRBJ2-3; D may be TRBD2 (6 bases). This CDR3 spans 18 amino acids. V was cut by 7 bases and J by 5 bases, with 29 bases left in between. Germline CDR1 and CDR2: SGHRS and YFSETQ. The CDR3 reads CASGGESPVGGQGDTQYF. In nucleotides, the CDR3 is TGCGCCAGCGGGGGAGAGAGCCCCGTGGGGGGTCAGGGAGATACGCAGTATTTT.

This chain links TRBV28 with TRBJ2-1; D may be TRBD2 (5 bases). This CDR3 has 12 amino acids. Trimming removed 11 bases from V and 4 bases from J, with 12 bases in between. Germline CDR1 MDHEN, CDR2 SYDVKM. The CDR3 DNA is TGTGCCGGCGGCGGGCGTTACAATGAGCAGTTCTTC. Protein product: CAGGGRYNEQFF.

Here the CDR3 DNA reads TGCAGCGTCTACGGGGGGGCTAACTATGGCTACACCTTC. This translates into CSVYGGANYGYTF. The chain is built from TRBV29-1 and TRBJ1-2, with D perhaps TRBD1 (5 bases). CDR1 and CDR2 (germline): SQVTM, ANQGSEA. This CDR3 contains 13 residues. V dropped 6 bases and J dropped 0 bases, with 11 bases sitting between them.

This clone was seen only once. The J gene is TRBJ2-2, the V gene TRBV5-1; weak D call: TRBD1 (5 bases). From germline, CDR1 is SGHRS and CDR2 YFSETQ. This CDR3 region has 14 residues. Trimming removed 3 bases from V and 6 bases from J, with 12 bases in between. The DNA for the CDR3 is TGCGCCAGCAGCTCGACAGTTCAGGCCGGGGAGCTGTTTTTT. Its translation: CASSSTVQAGELFF.

The chain links TRBV4-3 to TRBJ2-4, with D maybe TRBD1 (6 bases). CDR3 size: 15 residues. Germline CDR1 is LGHNA and CDR2 is YSLEER. V was trimmed by 1 base and J by 2 bases, leaving 9 bases between them. CDR3 sequence: CASSQVRGTKNIQYF. The CDR3 DNA is TGCGCCAGCAGCCAAGTCAGGGGTACCAAAAACATTCAGTACTTC.

The V and J genes are TRBV27 and TRBJ1-2, with 9 nucleotides matching TRBD1. V lost 6 bases, J lost 8 bases, and 7 bases stayed unmatched. Germline values: CDR1 MNHEY, CDR2 SMNVEV (reference sequence). This CDR3 is 13 amino acids long. The CDR3 here is CASRKQGAGGYTF. In nucleotides, the CDR3 is TGTGCCAGCAGGAAACAGGGGGCGGGAGGCTACACCTTC.

With regard to this clone: This may come from a read error, since a much larger clone is one base off. The rearrangement links TRBV11-2 to TRBJ1-2; 7 bases are shared with TRBD1. Unmatched junction bases numbered 1, after V lost 1 base and J lost 5 bases. The CDR3 consists of 13 residues. The germline gives CDR1 SGHAT, CDR2 FQNNGV. CDR3 sequence reads: CASSLGQGYGYTF. The CDR3 coding sequence is TGTGCCAGCAGCTTAGGACAGGGATATGGCTACACCTTC.

This clone has more than one count but fewer than ten. V is TRBV5-1 and J is TRBJ1-2; D is unclear. Germline V gene sequence: CDR1 SGHRS, CDR2 YFSETQ. The CDR3 loop spans 13 amino acids. V was shortened by 3 bases and J by 6 bases, with 12 bases between the two germline ends. This CDR3 reads CASSYASENGYTF. In DNA form, the CDR3 reads TGCGCCAGCAGCTACGCATCGGAGAATGGCTACACCTTC.